The rows below give T cell receptor beta chains drawn from one sample of a study of T cells in Graves' hyperthyroidism and ophthalmopathy. TCRdb passed the multiplex PCR reads through MiXCR, listing each CDR3 protein once. The sample lists 350,000 to 400,000 distinct CDR3 sequences; about 18% were seen once. The sample consisted of blood. Receptors originate from a young woman with Graves' hyperthyroidism. The CDR3 runs from the conserved cysteine through the conserved F or W. A D gene is named only where the DNA matches it firmly. Some rows have no size entry. The others give once, few or many, or a class for an expanded clone.

J gene,V gene,clone size,D gene,CDR3 DNA,CDR3 protein
TRBJ2-2,TRBV20-1,few,NA,TGCAGTGCTAGAGATGGAGGGGGTGGCGGGGAGCTGTTTTTT,CSARDGGGGGELFF
TRBJ1-1,TRBV7-8,many,TRBD1,TGTGCCAGCAGCTTACAGGGGGTGGCCAGAGGGGCGGGCGCAGCTTTCTTT,CASSLQGVARGAGAAFF
TRBJ1-2,TRBV4-1,few,NA,TGCGCCAGCAGCCAAGAAGGACGAGCAGCCTATGGCTACACCTTC,CASSQEGRAAYGYTF
TRBJ1-5,TRBV12-3/TRBV12-4,many,NA,TGTGCCAGCCGATCCGGGGAACGCAATCAGCCCCAGCATTTT,CASRSGERNQPQHF
TRBJ2-7,TRBV2,NA,TRBD2,TGTGCCAGTAGGACTAGCGGGTACTACGAGCAGTACTTC,CASRTSGYYEQYF
TRBJ1-1,TRBV5-1,many,NA,TGCGCCAGCAGCTTCGGACAGTCCATGAACACTGAAGCTTTCTTT,CASSFGQSMNTEAFF
TRBJ1-2,TRBV29-1,many,TRBD1,TGCAGCGTTGAAGGTCGGGACAGGGGGCGCGGGGCGTATGGCTACACCTTC,CSVEGRDRGRGAYGYTF
TRBJ1-6,TRBV7-7,many,NA,TGTGCTAGCAGCTTAGGGGACCAAAATTCACCCCTCCACTTT,CASSLGDQNSPLHF
TRBJ1-3,TRBV5-1,many,NA,TGCGCCAGCAGCTTGTCCGGGCACGGAAACACCATATATTTT,CASSLSGHGNTIYF
TRBJ1-1,TRBV5-6,few,NA,TGTGCCAGCAGCTTGGGAGGCGGGGTAAACACTGAAGCTTTCTTT,CASSLGGGVNTEAFF
TRBJ2-2,TRBV5-1,many,NA,TGCGCCAGCAGCCGCCAGGACGGGGAGCTGTTTTTT,CASSRQDGELFF
TRBJ1-2,TRBV7-8,many,NA,TGTGCCAGCAGCCCCGTGGGGGGATATGGGGGCTACACCTTC,CASSPVGGYGGYTF
TRBJ1-5,TRBV7-6,many,NA,TGTGCCAGCAGCGACCCACGGGGTGTAGAGCCCCAGCATTTT,CASSDPRGVEPQHF
TRBJ1-1,TRBV7-3,many,TRBD1,TGTGCCAGCAGTCCCGCCGGGACAGTCAACACTGAAGCTTTCTTT,CASSPAGTVNTEAFF
TRBJ2-3,TRBV2,few,TRBD2,TGTGCCAGCGCGGAGCGGGGGGGCTTCGGAGATACGCAGTATTTT,CASAERGGFGDTQYF
TRBJ2-7,TRBV7-8,many,TRBD1,TGTGCCACCTCCTTGGACAGGGATACCTACGAGCAGTACTTC,CATSLDRDTYEQYF
TRBJ2-5,TRBV5-1,NA,TRBD1,TGCGCCAGCAGCTTCCGGGACAGGGGGCGGCAAGAGACCCAGTACTTC,CASSFRDRGRQETQYF
TRBJ1-2,TRBV11-2,many,TRBD1,TGTGCCAGCAGCCAGACAGGGGGCCTTGGGAACTATGGCTACACCTTC,CASSQTGGLGNYGYTF
TRBJ1-3,TRBV12-3/TRBV12-4,many,NA,TGTGCCAGCACCACAAGGGACGGCGGTTCCATATATTTT,CASTTRDGGSIYF
TRBJ1-5,TRBV6-5,many,NA,TGTGCCAGCAGTTACTCGAACGGGCCCCAGCATTTT,CASSYSNGPQHF
TRBJ2-7,TRBV20-1,NA,NA,TGCAGTGCTAGAGATCGCCCAGCGGTATACGATCAGTACTTC,CSARDRPAVYDQYF
TRBJ2-5,TRBV6-2/TRBV6-3,many,NA,TGTGCCAGCAGTACCTCGGGACCGGACCACAGCCAGTACTTC,CASSTSGPDHSQYF